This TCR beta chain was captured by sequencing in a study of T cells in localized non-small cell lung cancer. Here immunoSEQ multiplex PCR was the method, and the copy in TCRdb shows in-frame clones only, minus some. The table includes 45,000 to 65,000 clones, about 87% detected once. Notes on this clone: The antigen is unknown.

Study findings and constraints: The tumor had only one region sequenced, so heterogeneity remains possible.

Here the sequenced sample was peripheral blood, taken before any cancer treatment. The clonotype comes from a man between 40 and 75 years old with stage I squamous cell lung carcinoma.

DNA of the CDR3: TGCGCCAGCAGCCCCTACCTAGCGGGAGCAGGAGATACGCAGTATTTT. This codes for CASSPYLAGAGDTQYF. The rearrangement uses TRBV5-1 and TRBJ2-3; 10 bases line up with TRBD2. This CDR3 has 16 amino acids. Germline V CDR1 and CDR2: SGHRS, YFSETQ. V lost 4 bases to trimming and J lost 5 bases; unmatched junction nucleotides: 10.